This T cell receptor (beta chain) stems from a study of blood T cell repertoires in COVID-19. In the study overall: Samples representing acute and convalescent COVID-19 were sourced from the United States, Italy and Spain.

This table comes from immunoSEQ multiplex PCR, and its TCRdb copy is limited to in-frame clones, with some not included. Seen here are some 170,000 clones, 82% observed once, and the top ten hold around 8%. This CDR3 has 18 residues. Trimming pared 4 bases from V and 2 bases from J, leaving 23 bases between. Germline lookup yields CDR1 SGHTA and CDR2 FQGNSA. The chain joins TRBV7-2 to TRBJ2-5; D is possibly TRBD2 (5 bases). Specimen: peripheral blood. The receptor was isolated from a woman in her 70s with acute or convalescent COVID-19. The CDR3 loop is CASSSPRRLVGVQETQYF. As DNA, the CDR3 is TGTGCCAGCAGCTCCCCCAGGAGGCTAGTTGGGGTACAAGAGACCCAGTACTTC.